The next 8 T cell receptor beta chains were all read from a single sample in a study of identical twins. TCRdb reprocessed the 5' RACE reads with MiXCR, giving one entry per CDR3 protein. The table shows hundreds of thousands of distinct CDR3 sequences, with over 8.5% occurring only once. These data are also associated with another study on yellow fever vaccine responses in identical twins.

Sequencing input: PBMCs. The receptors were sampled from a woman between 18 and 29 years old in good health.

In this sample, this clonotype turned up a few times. The CDR3 bases are TGCGCCAGCAGCCACGACAGGAGCTACGAGCAGTACTTC. Protein sequence: CASSHDRSYEQYF. The chain is built from TRBV5-1 and TRBJ2-7, with a tentative D call TRBD1 (6 bases). The germline CDR1 and CDR2 sequences are SGHRS and YFSETQ. V was cut by 4 bases and J by 3 bases, with 11 bases left in between. The CDR3 sequence is 13 residues long.

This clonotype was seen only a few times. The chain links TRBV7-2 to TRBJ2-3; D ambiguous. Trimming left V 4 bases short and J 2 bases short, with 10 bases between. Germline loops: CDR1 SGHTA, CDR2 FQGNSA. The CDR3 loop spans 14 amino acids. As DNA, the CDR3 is TGTGCCAGCAGCTATGGACCCTACACAGATACGCAGTATTTT. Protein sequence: CASSYGPYTDTQYF.

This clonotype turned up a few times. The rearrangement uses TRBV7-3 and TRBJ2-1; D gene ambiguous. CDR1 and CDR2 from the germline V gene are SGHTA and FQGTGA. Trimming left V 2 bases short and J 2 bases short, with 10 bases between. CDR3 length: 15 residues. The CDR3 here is CASSLGPLAYNEQFF. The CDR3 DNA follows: TGTGCCAGCAGCTTAGGCCCATTAGCCTACAATGAGCAGTTCTTC.

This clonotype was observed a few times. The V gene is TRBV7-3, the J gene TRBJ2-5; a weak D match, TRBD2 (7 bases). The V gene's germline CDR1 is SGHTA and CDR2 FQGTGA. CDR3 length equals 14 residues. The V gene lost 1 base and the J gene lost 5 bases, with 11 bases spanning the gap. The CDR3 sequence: CASSLNGGPETQYF. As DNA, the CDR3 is TGTGCCAGCAGCTTAAACGGGGGGCCCGAGACCCAGTACTTC.

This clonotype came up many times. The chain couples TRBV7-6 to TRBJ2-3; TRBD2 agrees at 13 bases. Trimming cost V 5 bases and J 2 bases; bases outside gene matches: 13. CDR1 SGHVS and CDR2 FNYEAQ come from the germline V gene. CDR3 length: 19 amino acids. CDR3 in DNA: TGTGCCAGCAGCAATCCGGGACTAGCGGGGCGAGACCTCACAGATACGCAGTATTTT. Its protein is CASSNPGLAGRDLTDTQYF.

In DNA form, the CDR3 reads TGTGCCAGCAGCCAATACTCGGGGATTATGCAGACCCAGTACTTC. Translating gives CASSQYSGIMQTQYF. The V call is TRBV7-2, the J call TRBJ2-5; a weak D match, TRBD2 (5 bases). The CDR3 runs to 15 residues. Deletions cut 5 bases from V and 6 bases from J, with 19 bases between. Germline V CDR1 and CDR2: SGHTA, FQGNSA.

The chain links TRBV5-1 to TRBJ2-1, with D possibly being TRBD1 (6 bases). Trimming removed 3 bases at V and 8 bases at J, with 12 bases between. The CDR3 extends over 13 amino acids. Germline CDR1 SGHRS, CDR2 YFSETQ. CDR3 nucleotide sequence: TGCGCCAGCAGCTCCGGACAGCCGGATGAGCAGTTCTTC. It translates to CASSSGQPDEQFF.

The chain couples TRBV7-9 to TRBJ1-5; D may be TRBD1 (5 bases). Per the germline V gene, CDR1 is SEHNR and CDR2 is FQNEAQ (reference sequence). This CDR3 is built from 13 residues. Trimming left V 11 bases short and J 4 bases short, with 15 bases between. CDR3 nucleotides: TGTGCCGTTGTGGGGCTGGGGAATCAGCCCCAGCATTTT. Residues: CAVVGLGNQPQHF.